A single T cell receptor (beta chain) is shown here with its context. Antigen unknown. Profiled with immunoSEQ multiplex PCR; TCRdb holds only in-frame clones, not every one. The sample lists about 29,000 clones, 85% to 95% occurring once. The data were taken from a study of graft-versus-host responses after intestinal transplantation. Study context: Induction using anti-thymocyte globulin, followed by tacrolimus and steroids for roughly 3 years, was given to all recipients.

Trimming took 0 bases from V and 1 from J, leaving 8 bases between them. Germline V gene sequence: CDR1 LGHNA, CDR2 YSLEER. This CDR3 comprises 15 residues. Points from the study as a whole: GvH clones surfaced in recipient marrow, some emerging earlier in ileum or blood.

Sample: PBMCs, taken approximately 69 days after intestinal transplant. This receptor was obtained from a human patient who received an intestinal transplant, so some T cells may come from the graft donor. This sequence joins TRBV4-3 and TRBJ2-3; perhaps TRBD2 as D (5 bases). The CDR3 DNA reads as TGCGCCAGCAGCCAAGAGGTCGGGGGCACAGATACGCAGTATTTT. Amino acid sequence: CASSQEVGGTDTQYF.